This TCR beta chain is drawn from a study of T cell responses to AZD1222 COVID-19 vaccine. About this clone itself: Antigen: not known.

The method was immunoSEQ multiplex PCR; TCRdb's version includes in-frame clones alone and lacks a portion of them. The repertoire holds 100,000 to 150,000 clones, with approximately 85% as singletons. Study-wide results and caveats: Only five or six people who got AZD1222 tested seropositive at baseline. Reportedly, close to half of spike-specific TCRs are directed against unmutated variant regions. Spike as a whole was targeted by vaccine-associated CD4 TCRs, dominant at 160-218 and 743-854.

V lost 1 base and J 7 bases, leaving 11 bases between the germline ends. CDR3 length equals 14 residues. The germline V gene has CDR1 LNHDA and CDR2 SQIVND (reference sequence). This sample comprised peripheral blood, obtained 28 days after the second dose of the MenACWY control vaccine. The source of this sequence is an adult who received the MenACWY meningococcal vaccine as a control. The genes are TRBV19 and TRBJ1-5, with a weak D call TRBD1 (5 bases). CDR3 amino acids: CASSIVGPRQPQHF. The CDR3 DNA sequence: TGTGCCAGTAGTATAGTGGGACCAAGGCAGCCCCAGCATTTT.